Included here is one T cell receptor (beta chain) sequence, with context. Its antigen is not known. The sample belongs to a study of shared clonotypes between healthy human individuals. Assay: immunoSEQ multiplex PCR; the TCRdb copy retains only in-frame clones and omits some. The sample has some 2,000,000 clones; around 95% are singletons. This CDR3 has 14 residues. The V segment lost 4 bases and the J segment 6 bases; nucleotides outside the gene matches: 1. Germline CDR1 reads SGHNT; CDR2 reads YYREEE (reference sequence). Study observations and caveats: Memory subsets generally showed smaller estimated richness than naive subsets did.

Each of the donors was a healthy adult who was HIV-negative and had not had a recent acute infection or vaccination. Donors were Caucasian adults residing in Nashville, Tennessee, USA. This receptor was taken from a man younger than 35 in good health. Sequencing was done on a sample of naive CD4+ T cells sorted from blood. Subset of the sample: CD45RA+ positively selected. The genes are TRBV5-4 and TRBJ2-1; 13 bases are a match to TRBD2. This CDR3 is CASSTSGGANEQFF. DNA of the CDR3: TGTGCCAGCAGCACTAGCGGGGGGGCCAATGAGCAGTTCTTC.